Listed below are T cell receptor beta chains from one sample, sequenced in a study of blood T cell repertoires in COVID-19. Profiled with immunoSEQ multiplex PCR; TCRdb holds only in-frame clones, not every one. Among more than 300,000 clones listed, around nine tenths were seen once. The sequencing sample was made of PBMCs or T cells enriched from blood (not recorded which). The receptors derive from a woman under 40 who had recovered from COVID-19. CDR3s include the opening cysteine and the closing phenylalanine or tryptophan. The D gene is left open where the match is weak. Only some rows state a clone size, as once, few, many or a class for expanded clones.

TRBD1	once	TRBJ1-4	TRBV7-9	TGTGCCAGCAGCACTCGACAGGGGTGGAATGAAAAACTGTTTTTT	CASSTRQGWNEKLFF
.	.	TRBJ1-6	TRBV19	TGTGCCAGTAGTACAGGGCAGGGGACTTCACCCCTCCACTTT	CASSTGQGTSPLHF
.	.	TRBJ1-1	TRBV7-2	TGTGCCAGCAGCCCCCGGGGGGACGGCTTTGAAGCTTTCTTT	CASSPRGDGFEAFF
.	.	TRBJ1-1	TRBV30	TGTGCCTGGCCTCCCGCCAGCGCCCACACTGAAGCTTTCTTT	CAWPPASAHTEAFF
.	.	TRBJ1-1	TRBV3-1/TRBV3-2	TGTGCCAGCAGCCAAGATGGAGGGAGGGGGACTGAAGCTTTCTTT	CASSQDGGRGTEAFF
.	.	TRBJ2-7	TRBV12-3/TRBV12-4	TGTGCCAGCAGTTTACAGGAAGCCTACGAGCAGTACTTC	CASSLQEAYEQYF
.	few	TRBJ1-6	TRBV27	TGTGCCAGCAGTGCCGCGGGACGGTGGGTTTCACCCCTCCACTTT	CASSAAGRWVSPLHF
.	.	TRBJ1-5	TRBV4-2	TGTGCCAGCAGCCAAGGGCGGGGGAGTCAGCCCCAGCATTTT	CASSQGRGSQPQHF
TRBD1	.	TRBJ1-1	TRBV6-5	TGTGCCAGCAGCCAGGGGGCAGTGGCTTTCTTT	CASSQGAVAFF
TRBD2	.	TRBJ2-1	TRBV6-6	TGTGCCAGCAGTTCCTCGACTAGCGGGGGGGGCAATGAGCAGTTCTTC	CASSSSTSGGGNEQFF
.	.	TRBJ1-2	TRBV10-3	TGTGCCACCTCAGGGGTTAACTATGGCTACACCTTC	CATSGVNYGYTF
.	.	TRBJ2-5	TRBV10-2	TGCGCCAGCGGGGGGTGGGGTAACCAAGAGACCCAGTACTTC	CASGGWGNQETQYF
.	.	TRBJ1-2	TRBV11-2	TGTGCCAGCAGCTTCGGGGTAAACTATGGCTACACCTTC	CASSFGVNYGYTF
TRBD1	.	TRBJ1-1	TRBV30	TGTGCCTGGAGTCAAGGGACAGCGAACACTGAAGCTTTCTTT	CAWSQGTANTEAFF
TRBD2	.	TRBJ2-3	TRBV5-4	TGTGCCAGCAGCTTCAAGCGGGGGGGCACAGATACGCAGTATTTT	CASSFKRGGTDTQYF
.	.	TRBJ2-2	TRBV5-6	TGTGCCAGCAGCCCAACGAGGGGGGGTACCGGGGAGCTGTTTTTT	CASSPTRGGTGELFF
.	.	TRBJ1-5	TRBV18	TGTGCCAGCTCTCCTAACCTAGATCAGCCCCAGCATTTT	CASSPNLDQPQHF
TRBD1	.	TRBJ2-1	TRBV9	TGTGCCAGCAGCCCCCGGGACAGGGGGTTTAGGAATGAGCAGTTCTTC	CASSPRDRGFRNEQFF
.	.	TRBJ1-1	TRBV6-1	TGTGCCAGCAGTGAGTCGGGTGAAGCTTTCTTT	CASSESGEAFF
.	once	TRBJ1-1	TRBV18	TGTGCCAGCTCGCCAAAGGCAGGGTCGGGCACTGAAGCTTTCTTT	CASSPKAGSGTEAFF
.	.	TRBJ2-3	TRBV6-5	TGTGCCAGCAGTTACTCGAGAGTTTCCCCGGTTGATACGCAGTATTTT	CASSYSRVSPVDTQYF
.	.	TRBJ1-1	TRBV7-2	TGTGCCAGCAGCTTTCGGACTGAAGCTTTCTTT	CASSFRTEAFF
.	.	TRBJ2-3	TRBV11-1	TGTGCCAGCACCGCCCGGGGTTTGGCAGATACGCAGTATTTT	CASTARGLADTQYF
.	.	TRBJ1-2	TRBV7-9	TGTGCCAGCAGCTTAGCCGCCGCTGACACCCTCTGGGGCTACACCTTC	CASSLAAADTLWGYTF
.	.	TRBJ2-5	TRBV5-4	TGTGCCAGTCAACTAGATTCCGAGACCCAGTACTTC	CASQLDSETQYF
TRBD1	.	TRBJ1-6	TRBV16	TGTGCCAGCAGCCGGGACAGCGATAATTCACCCCTCCACTTT	CASSRDSDNSPLHF
.	.	TRBJ1-2	TRBV19	TGTGCCAGTAGTACGGGCAACAGGGAACTTTGGGGCTACACCTTC	CASSTGNRELWGYTF
TRBD1	.	TRBJ2-7	TRBV4-1	TGCGCCAGCAGCCATAACAGGGGGAGCTCCTACGAGCAGTACTTC	CASSHNRGSSYEQYF
.	.	TRBJ1-1	TRBV6-5	TGTGCCAGCAGCAAAGACGGGGGGAACACTGAAGCTTTCTTT	CASSKDGGNTEAFF
TRBD1	.	TRBJ2-6	TRBV9	TGTGCCAGCAGCGTAACAGGGGGCTCCGGGGCCAACGTCCTGACTTTC	CASSVTGGSGANVLTF
.	.	TRBJ1-5	TRBV27	TGTGCCAGCAGTCCCAGGGCGGTAGGACAGCCCCAGCATTTT	CASSPRAVGQPQHF
.	.	TRBJ1-1	TRBV6-5	TGTGCCAGCAGTTCTCCGGACGCCGGGGGTGAAGCTTTCTTT	CASSSPDAGGEAFF
.	.	TRBJ1-5	TRBV19	TGTGCCAGTAGTCACAGGGCAGGGTATAGCAATCAGCCCCAGCATTTT	CASSHRAGYSNQPQHF
TRBD1	.	TRBJ1-1	TRBV10-3	TGTGCCATCAGCGCCACAGGGGTAATTGTCACTGAAGCTTTCTTT	CAISATGVIVTEAFF
.	.	TRBJ1-4	TRBV11-1	TGTGCCAGCAGCTTATACGGGGAGGATGAAAAACTGTTTTTT	CASSLYGEDEKLFF
.	.	TRBJ1-1	TRBV7-9	TGTGCCAGCAGCTTATCCCTGACACAGAACACTGAAGCTTTCTTT	CASSLSLTQNTEAFF
.	.	TRBJ2-7	TRBV5-6	TGTGCCAGCAGCCCCAGAGGGTGGCTTTACGAGCAGTACTTC	CASSPRGWLYEQYF
.	.	TRBJ2-5	TRBV29-1	TGCAGCGTAGAAGACTTGGGACTCCCGGATCGAGAGACCCAGTACTTC	CSVEDLGLPDRETQYF
.	once	TRBJ2-1	TRBV7-8	TGTGCCAGCAGCTGGCCCCGGGACTCGTCGTGGGATGAGCAGTTCTTC	CASSWPRDSSWDEQFF
.	.	TRBJ1-1	TRBV16	TGTGCCAGCAGCCAAACTTCGCTGGACAGCGAGGAAGCTTTCTTT	CASSQTSLDSEEAFF
TRBD1	.	TRBJ1-4	TRBV6-5	TGTGCCAGCAGTTACAGGGGACAGGGTAATGAAAAACTGTTTTTT	CASSYRGQGNEKLFF
.	.	TRBJ2-1	TRBV13	TGTGCCAGCAGCACGGGGTCGATGAGCTCCTACAATGAGCAGTTCTTC	CASSTGSMSSYNEQFF
.	.	TRBJ1-2	TRBV29-1	TGCAGCGTTGAAGCCCAGCGAGCTAACTATGGCTACACCTTC	CSVEAQRANYGYTF
.	.	TRBJ1-1	TRBV7-2	TGTGCCAGCAGCTTCACAGGGTTTTGGACTGAAGCTTTCTTT	CASSFTGFWTEAFF
.	.	TRBJ1-1	TRBV18	TGTGCCAGCTCACCTAGGGGGGGCGTGAACACTGAAGCTTTCTTT	CASSPRGGVNTEAFF
TRBD2	.	TRBJ2-4	TRBV28	TGTGCCAGCAGTGCTACTAGCGGGGGAGCCAAAAACATTCAGTACTTC	CASSATSGGAKNIQYF